The entry below gives a single T cell receptor beta chain sequence along with its context. These data are taken from a study of blood T cell repertoires in COVID-19. As for the study in general: Researchers got acute and convalescent COVID-19 samples from the United States, Italy and Spain. The cDNA or gDNA used as material had been derived from T cells, B-cell-depleted T cells, or PBMCs.

Per germline, CDR1 MNHEY and CDR2 SVGEGT. The CDR3 is made up of 19 amino acids. Trimming at V came to 4 bases and at J to 6 bases, leaving 19 bases not matched to a gene. Study processing details: Estimates of nucleated cell counts were drawn from the amplification of reference gene primers. This table comes from immunoSEQ multiplex PCR, and its TCRdb copy is limited to in-frame clones, with some not included. The V and J calls and the clone size are those of that table, but D and trimming were determined from the DNA. This sample has more than 300,000 clones, with 91% found just once. V gene TRBV6-2 or TRBV6-3 combines with J gene TRBJ2-5; 11 bases match TRBD2. The receptor was derived from a woman between 18 and 30 years old who had recovered from COVID-19. The sample consisted of peripheral blood. This CDR3 reads CASSSSWLAGGPGTKTQYF. CDR3 nucleotides: TGTGCCAGCAGTTCCTCCTGGCTAGCGGGAGGCCCTGGGACTAAGACCCAGTACTTC.